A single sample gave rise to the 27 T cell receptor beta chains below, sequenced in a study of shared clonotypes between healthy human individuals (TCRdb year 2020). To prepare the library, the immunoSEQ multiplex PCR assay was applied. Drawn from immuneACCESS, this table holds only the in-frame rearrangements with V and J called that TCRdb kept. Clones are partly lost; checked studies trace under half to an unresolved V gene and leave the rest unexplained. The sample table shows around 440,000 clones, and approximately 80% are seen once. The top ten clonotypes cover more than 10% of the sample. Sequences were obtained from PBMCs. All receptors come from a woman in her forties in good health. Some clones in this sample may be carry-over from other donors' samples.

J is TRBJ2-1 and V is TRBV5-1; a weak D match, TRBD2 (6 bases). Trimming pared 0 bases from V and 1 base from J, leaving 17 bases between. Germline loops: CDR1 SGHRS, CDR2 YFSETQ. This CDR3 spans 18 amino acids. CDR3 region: CASSLEGLRTNSYNEQFF. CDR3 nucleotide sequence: TGCGCCAGCAGCTTGGAAGGGTTGCGGACTAATTCCTACAATGAGCAGTTCTTC.

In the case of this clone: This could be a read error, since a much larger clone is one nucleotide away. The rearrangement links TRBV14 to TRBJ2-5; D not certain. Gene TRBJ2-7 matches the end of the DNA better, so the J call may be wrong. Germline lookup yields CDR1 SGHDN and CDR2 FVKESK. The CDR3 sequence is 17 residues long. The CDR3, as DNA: TGTGCCAGCAGCCGAGATCTTGGGCCCTACCTTCCGTACGAGCAGTACTTC. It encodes CASSRDLGPYLPYEQYF.

The CDR3 region is CAYRADRGTEAFF. The CDR3 DNA sequence: TGTGCCTATCGGGCGGACAGGGGTACTGAAGCTTTCTTT. The chain joins TRBV30 to TRBJ1-1, with 9 bases that match TRBD1. Germline CDR1 is GTSNPN and CDR2 is SVGIG (reference sequence). The V segment lost 7 bases and the J segment 5 bases; nucleotides outside the gene matches: 8. The CDR3 sequence is 13 residues long.

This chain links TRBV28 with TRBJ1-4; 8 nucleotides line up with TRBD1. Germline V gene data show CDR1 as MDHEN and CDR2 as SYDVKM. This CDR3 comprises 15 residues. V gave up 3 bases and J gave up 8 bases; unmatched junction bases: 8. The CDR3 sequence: CASSFGQGGGEKLFF. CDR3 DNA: TGTGCCAGCAGTTTCGGACAGGGCGGGGGGGAAAAACTGTTTTTT.

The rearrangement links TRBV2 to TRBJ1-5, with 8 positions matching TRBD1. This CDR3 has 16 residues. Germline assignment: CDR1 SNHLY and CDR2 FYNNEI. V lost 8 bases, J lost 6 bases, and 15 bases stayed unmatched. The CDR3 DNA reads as TGTGCCAGCCACCCAGGACAGGGAAGGGACGGTCAGCCCCAGCATTTT. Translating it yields CASHPGQGRDGQPQHF.

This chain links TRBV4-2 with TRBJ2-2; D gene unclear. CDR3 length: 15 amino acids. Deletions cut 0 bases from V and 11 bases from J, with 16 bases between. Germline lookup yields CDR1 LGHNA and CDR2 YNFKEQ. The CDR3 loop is CASSQDRRIPRELFF. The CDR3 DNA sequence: TGTGCCAGCAGCCAAGATCGCCGGATACCCCGTGAGCTGTTTTTT.

The CDR3 region has the DNA TGCGCCAGCAGTGCTGCAGGGGTCAACGAGCAGTACTTC. The encoded protein is CASSAAGVNEQYF. J is TRBJ2-7 and V is TRBV10-1; D is possibly TRBD1 (6 bases). V lost 4 bases and J 5 bases, leaving 12 bases between the germline ends. CDR1 is WNHNN and CDR2 is SYGVQD in the germline V gene (reference sequence). The CDR3 covers 13 residues.

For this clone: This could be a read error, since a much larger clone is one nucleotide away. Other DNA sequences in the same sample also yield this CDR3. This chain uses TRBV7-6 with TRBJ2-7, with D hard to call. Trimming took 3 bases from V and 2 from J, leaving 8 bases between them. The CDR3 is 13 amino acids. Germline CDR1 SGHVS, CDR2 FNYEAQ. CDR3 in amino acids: CASSLGSPYEQYF. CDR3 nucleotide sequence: TGTGCCAGCAGCTTGGGCAGCCCCTACGAGCAGTACTTC.

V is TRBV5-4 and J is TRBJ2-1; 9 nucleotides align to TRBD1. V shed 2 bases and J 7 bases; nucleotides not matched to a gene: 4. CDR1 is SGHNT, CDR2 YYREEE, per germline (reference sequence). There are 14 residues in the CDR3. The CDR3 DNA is TGTGCCAGCAGCTTCGGACAGGGGATGAATGAGCAGTTCTTC. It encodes CASSFGQGMNEQFF.

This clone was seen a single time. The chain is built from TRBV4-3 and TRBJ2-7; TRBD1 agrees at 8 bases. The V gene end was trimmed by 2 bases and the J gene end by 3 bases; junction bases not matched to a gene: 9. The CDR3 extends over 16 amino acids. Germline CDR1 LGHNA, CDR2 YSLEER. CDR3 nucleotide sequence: TGCGCCAGCAGCCAAAGCTTACCCGGGACAGGCTACGAGCAGTACTTC. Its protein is CASSQSLPGTGYEQYF.

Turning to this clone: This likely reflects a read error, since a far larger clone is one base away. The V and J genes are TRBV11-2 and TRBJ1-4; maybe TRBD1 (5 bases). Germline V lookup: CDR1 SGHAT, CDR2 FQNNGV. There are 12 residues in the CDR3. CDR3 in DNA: TGTGCCAGCAGGGACGCAGGGAGGGGACTGCTTTTT. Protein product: CASRDAGRGLLF.

The CDR3 loop is CASSEYGELFF. CDR3 coding DNA: TGTGCCAGCAGTGAATACGGGGAGCTGTTTTTT. V is TRBV2 and J is TRBJ2-2; D gene uncertain. V dropped 2 bases and J dropped 7 bases, with 2 bases sitting between them. The CDR3 sequence is 11 residues long. Germline V lookup: CDR1 SNHLY, CDR2 FYNNEI.

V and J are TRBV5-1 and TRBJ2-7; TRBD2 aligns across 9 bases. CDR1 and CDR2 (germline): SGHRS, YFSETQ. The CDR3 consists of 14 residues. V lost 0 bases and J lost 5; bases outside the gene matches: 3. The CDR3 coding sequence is TGCGCCAGCAGCTTGGACCCTAGCGGGAACGAGCAGTACTTC. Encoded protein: CASSLDPSGNEQYF.

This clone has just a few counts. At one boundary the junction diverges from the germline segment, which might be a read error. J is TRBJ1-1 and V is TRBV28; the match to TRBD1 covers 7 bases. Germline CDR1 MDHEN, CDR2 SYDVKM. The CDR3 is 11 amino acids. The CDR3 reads CAAGGGTEAFF. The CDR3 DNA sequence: TGCGCCGCAGGGGGGGGCACTGAAGCTTTCTTT.

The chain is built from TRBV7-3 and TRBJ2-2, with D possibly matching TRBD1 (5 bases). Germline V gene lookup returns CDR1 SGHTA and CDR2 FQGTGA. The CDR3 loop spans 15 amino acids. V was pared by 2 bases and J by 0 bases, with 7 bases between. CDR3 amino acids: CASSLGATNTGELFF. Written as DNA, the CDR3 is TGTGCCAGCAGCTTAGGGGCCACGAACACCGGGGAGCTGTTTTTT.

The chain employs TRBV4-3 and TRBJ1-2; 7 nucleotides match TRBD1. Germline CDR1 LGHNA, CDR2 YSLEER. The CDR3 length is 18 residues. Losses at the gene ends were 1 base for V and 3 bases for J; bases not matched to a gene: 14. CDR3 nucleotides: TGCGCCAGCAGCCAAGCCCCGACAGGGATGGGTCGAGACTATGGCTACACCTTC. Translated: CASSQAPTGMGRDYGYTF.

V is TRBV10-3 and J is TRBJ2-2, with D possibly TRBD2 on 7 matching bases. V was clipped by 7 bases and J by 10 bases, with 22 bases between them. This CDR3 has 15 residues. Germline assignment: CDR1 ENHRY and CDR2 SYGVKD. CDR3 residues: CAINQGVGGLKELFF. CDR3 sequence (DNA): TGTGCCATCAACCAAGGTGTGGGGGGGCTGAAGGAGCTGTTTTTT.

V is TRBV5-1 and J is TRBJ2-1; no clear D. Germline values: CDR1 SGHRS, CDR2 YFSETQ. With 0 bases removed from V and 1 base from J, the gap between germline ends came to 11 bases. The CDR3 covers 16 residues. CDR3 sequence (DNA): TGCGCCAGCAGCTTGGACCGGACGGATTCCTACAATGAGCAGTTCTTC. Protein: CASSLDRTDSYNEQFF.

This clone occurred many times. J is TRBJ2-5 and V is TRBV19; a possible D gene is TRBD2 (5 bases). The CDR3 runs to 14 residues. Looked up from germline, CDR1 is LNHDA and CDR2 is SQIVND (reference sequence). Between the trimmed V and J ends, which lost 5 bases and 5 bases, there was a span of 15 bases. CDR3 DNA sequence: TGTGCCAGTAGTCCTGGACTGTATATGGAGACCCAGTACTTC. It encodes CASSPGLYMETQYF.

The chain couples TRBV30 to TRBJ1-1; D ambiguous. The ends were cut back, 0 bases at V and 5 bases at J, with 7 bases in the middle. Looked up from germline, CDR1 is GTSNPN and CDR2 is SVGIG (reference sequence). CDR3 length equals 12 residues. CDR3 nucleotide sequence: TGTGCCTGGAGTGTACGTAGAACTGAAGCTTTCTTT. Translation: CAWSVRRTEAFF.

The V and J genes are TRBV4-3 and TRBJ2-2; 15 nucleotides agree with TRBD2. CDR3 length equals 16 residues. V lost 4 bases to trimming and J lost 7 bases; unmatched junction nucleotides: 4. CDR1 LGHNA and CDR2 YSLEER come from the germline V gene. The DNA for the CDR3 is TGCGCCAGCAGCCGGACTAGCGGGAGGGCCGGCGGGGAGCTGTTTTTT. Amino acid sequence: CASSRTSGRAGGELFF.

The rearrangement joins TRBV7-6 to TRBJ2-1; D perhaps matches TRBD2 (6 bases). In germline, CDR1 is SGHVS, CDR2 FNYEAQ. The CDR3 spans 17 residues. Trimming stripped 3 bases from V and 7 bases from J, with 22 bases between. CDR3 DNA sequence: TGTGCCAGCAGCTTGGGGGTTTACGGGGGAGGAAGGAATGAGCAGTTCTTC. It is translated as CASSLGVYGGGRNEQFF.

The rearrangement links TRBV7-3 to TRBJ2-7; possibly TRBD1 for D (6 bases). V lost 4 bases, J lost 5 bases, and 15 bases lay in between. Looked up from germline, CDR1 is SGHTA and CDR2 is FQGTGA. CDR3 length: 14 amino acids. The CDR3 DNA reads TGTGCCAGCAGCTCAACAGGGTTAGGAGACGAGCAGTACTTC. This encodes CASSSTGLGDEQYF.

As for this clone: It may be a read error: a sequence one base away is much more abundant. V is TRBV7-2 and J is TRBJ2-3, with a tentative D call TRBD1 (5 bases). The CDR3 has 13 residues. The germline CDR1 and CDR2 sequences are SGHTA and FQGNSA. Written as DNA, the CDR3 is TGTGCCATCAGCTGGGGCGGCACAGATACGCAGTATTTT. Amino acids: CAISWGGTDTQYF.

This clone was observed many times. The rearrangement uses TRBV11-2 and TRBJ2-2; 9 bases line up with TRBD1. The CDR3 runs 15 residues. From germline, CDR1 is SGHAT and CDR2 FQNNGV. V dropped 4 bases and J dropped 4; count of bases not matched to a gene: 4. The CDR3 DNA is TGTGCCAGCAGCTATCAGACAGGGGGCACCGGGGAGCTGTTTTTT. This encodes CASSYQTGGTGELFF.

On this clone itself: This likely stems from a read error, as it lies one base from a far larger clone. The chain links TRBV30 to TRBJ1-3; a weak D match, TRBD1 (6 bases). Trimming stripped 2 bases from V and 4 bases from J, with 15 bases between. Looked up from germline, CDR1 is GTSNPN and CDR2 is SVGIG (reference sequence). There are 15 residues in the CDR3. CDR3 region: CAWSSGAKVGNTIYF. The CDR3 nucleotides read TGTGCCTGGAGTTCAGGGGCTAAGGTCGGAAACACCATATATTTT. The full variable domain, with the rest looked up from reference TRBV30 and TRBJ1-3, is SQTIHQWPATLVQPVGSPLSLECTVEGTSNPNLYWYRQAAGRGLQLLFYSVGIGQISSEVPQNLSASRPQDRQFILSSKKLLLSDSGFYLCAWSSGAKVGNTIYFGEGSWLTVV.

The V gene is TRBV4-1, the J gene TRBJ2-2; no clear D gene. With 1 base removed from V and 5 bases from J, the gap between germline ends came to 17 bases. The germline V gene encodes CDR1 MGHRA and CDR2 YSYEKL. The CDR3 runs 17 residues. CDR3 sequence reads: CASSQVGLGKGTGELFF. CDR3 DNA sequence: TGCGCCAGCAGCCAAGTCGGTTTAGGGAAAGGGACCGGGGAGCTGTTTTTT.